These 17 T cell receptor beta chains came from one sample sequenced in a study of graft-versus-host responses after intestinal transplantation. Measured with immunoSEQ multiplex PCR; TCRdb has only the in-frame clones, and not every one. Seen here are more than 25,000 clones, roughly 82% observed once, and the top ten hold 0.65% to 0.75%. What these receptors recognize is not known. The sample here was unstimulated CD4+ T cells sorted from spleen or lymph node cells, taken before intestinal transplant. These receptors came from a human donor who received an intestinal transplant.

This chain uses TRBV6-1 with TRBJ1-2, with D possibly matching TRBD1 (6 bases). This CDR3 is 13 amino acids long. V was cut by 5 bases and J by 8 bases, with 15 bases left in between. Germline loops: CDR1 MNHNS, CDR2 SASEGT. This CDR3 is CASSPDRKGGYTF. The CDR3 DNA is TGTGCCAGCAGTCCAGACAGGAAGGGCGGCTACACCTTC.

The rearrangement joins TRBV4-1 to TRBJ2-3; D uncertain. The germline V and J ends were trimmed by 4 bases and 5 bases, with 10 bases remaining between them. CDR1 MGHRA and CDR2 YSYEKL come from the germline V gene. The CDR3 consists of 13 residues. The CDR3 reads CASSLGREDTQYF. Here the CDR3 DNA reads TGCGCCAGCAGCCTCGGTCGTGAAGATACGCAGTATTTT.

The chain recombines TRBV7-9 with TRBJ2-3; 7 bases agree with TRBD1. V shed 3 bases, J shed 0 bases, and the junction held 3 bases outside the gene matches. This CDR3 contains 15 residues. Germline CDR1 SEHNR, CDR2 FQNEAQ (reference sequence). CDR3 coding DNA: TGTGCCAGCAGCTTGGGACAGATGAGCACAGATACGCAGTATTTT. It translates to CASSLGQMSTDTQYF.

The chain couples TRBV18 to TRBJ2-2, with 8 bases aligning to TRBD1. The length of the CDR3 is 16 residues. The ends lost 6 bases at V and 1 base at J; junction bases unmatched: 7. Germline CDR1 KGHSH, CDR2 LQKENI. The CDR3 reads CASSQTGTGNTGELFF. The CDR3 DNA sequence: TGTGCCAGCTCCCAAACCGGGACAGGGAACACCGGGGAGCTGTTTTTT.

The J gene is TRBJ2-7, the V gene TRBV7-2, with 13 bases fitting TRBD2. The junction had 7 bases not matched to a gene; V was cut back by 5 bases and J by 0 bases. The CDR3 runs 17 residues. The germline V gene has CDR1 SGHTA and CDR2 FQGNSA. CDR3 in DNA: TGTGCCAGCAGCCTGGGACTAGCGGGGAGGAGCTCCTACGAGCAGTACTTC. Protein product: CASSLGLAGRSSYEQYF. The full variable domain, its missing parts supplied by reference TRBV7-2 and TRBJ2-7, is GAGVSQSPSNKVTEKGKDVELRCDPISGHTALYWYRQSLGQGLEFLIYFQGNSAPDKSGLPSDRFSAERTGGSVSTLTIQRTQQEDSAVYLCASSLGLAGRSSYEQYFGPGTRLTVT.

The chain has TRBV7-2 and TRBJ2-3, with 7 bases fitting TRBD1. V was pared by 2 bases and J by 4 bases, with 6 bases of the junction left unmatched. The germline gives CDR1 SGHTA, CDR2 FQGNSA. This CDR3 has 15 residues. CDR3 DNA: TGTGCCAGCAGCTTAAGGGTGACAGGGTCAGATACGCAGTATTTT. Its protein product is CASSLRVTGSDTQYF.

The CDR3 protein is CSVFLGTGRNIQYF. The CDR3 bases are TGCAGCGTTTTCCTTGGGACAGGAAGGAACATTCAGTACTTC. The chain joins TRBV29-1 to TRBJ2-4; TRBD1 agrees at 8 bases. V was pared by 5 bases and J by 7 bases, with 10 bases of the junction left unmatched. CDR1 SQVTM and CDR2 ANQGSEA come from the germline V gene. The CDR3 runs to 14 residues.

The V call is TRBV28, the J call TRBJ1-2; D is undetermined. The ends were cut back, 6 bases at V and 2 bases at J, with 13 bases in the middle. This CDR3 contains 14 residues. Germline CDR1 is MDHEN and CDR2 is SYDVKM. The CDR3 sequence is CASSPSSLNYGYTF. In DNA form, the CDR3 reads TGTGCCAGCAGCCCCTCCAGCCTAAACTATGGCTACACCTTC.

The V gene is TRBV28, the J gene TRBJ1-4; no clear D gene. V lost 5 bases to trimming and J lost 0 bases, with 10 bases between them. The germline gives CDR1 MDHEN, CDR2 SYDVKM. This CDR3 spans 15 amino acids. The CDR3 nucleotides are TGTGCCAGCAGTCAACTCCGTCCAACTAATGAAAAACTGTTTTTT. Amino acids: CASSQLRPTNEKLFF.

The chain joins TRBV29-1 to TRBJ2-1; D perhaps matches TRBD2 (6 bases). The CDR3 extends over 13 amino acids. Germline-derived CDR1 and CDR2 are SQVTM and ANQGSEA. V shed 6 bases and J shed 6 bases, with 15 bases lying between them. CDR3: CSVGTPNVNEQFF. CDR3 nucleotides: TGCAGCGTCGGGACTCCAAACGTCAATGAGCAGTTCTTC.

This clone was counted once. The chain has TRBV5-6 and TRBJ2-3; the D gene could be TRBD1 or TRBD2 (6 bases each). CDR1 and CDR2 from the germline V gene are SGHDT and YYEEEE. Trimming took 0 bases from V and 0 from J, leaving 11 bases between them. The CDR3 totals 16 residues. The CDR3 reads CASSLATGASTDTQYF. CDR3 bases: TGTGCCAGCAGCTTGGCCACGGGGGCTAGCACAGATACGCAGTATTTT.

The chain recombines TRBV7-3 with TRBJ2-3, with 16 bases identical to TRBD2. CDR3 length: 18 amino acids. CDR1 and CDR2 from the germline V gene are SGHTA and FQGTGA. The V gene end was trimmed by 5 bases and the J gene end by 1 base; junction bases not matched to a gene: 6. CDR3 in amino acids: CASSRGTSGRVGTDTQYF. The CDR3 bases are TGTGCCAGCAGCCGGGGGACTAGCGGGAGGGTGGGCACAGATACGCAGTATTTT.

The chain uses TRBV7-6 and TRBJ2-3; D not resolved. V was trimmed by 0 bases and J by 5 bases, leaving 12 bases between them. This CDR3 is built from 15 residues. Germline V lookup: CDR1 SGHVS, CDR2 FNYEAQ. The CDR3 loop reads CASSLALVPLDTQYF. The CDR3 DNA sequence: TGTGCCAGCAGCTTAGCGCTGGTACCTTTAGATACGCAGTATTTT.

The chain links TRBV19 to TRBJ1-5, with 9 bases matching TRBD1. Germline V gene sequence: CDR1 LNHDA, CDR2 SQIVND (reference sequence). V trimming: 5 bases; J trimming: 1 base; junction bases outside the gene matches: 6. CDR3 length: 16 residues. The CDR3 sequence is CASSLQGARSNQPQHF. The DNA for the CDR3 is TGTGCCAGTAGTCTACAGGGGGCGAGGAGCAATCAGCCCCAGCATTTT.

The gene calls are TRBV10-1 and TRBJ2-3; D gene uncertain. Germline lookup yields CDR1 WNHNN and CDR2 SYGVQD (reference sequence). The CDR3 length is 13 residues. Trimming left V 0 bases short and J 3 bases short, with 4 bases between. The CDR3 coding sequence is TGCGCCAGCAGTGAGTCTGGTACAGATACGCAGTATTTT. It is translated as CASSESGTDTQYF.

This chain links TRBV27 with TRBJ1-4, with unresolved D. Trimming cost V 1 base and J 8 bases, with 11 bases left between them. This CDR3 has 14 residues. The germline V gene encodes CDR1 MNHEY and CDR2 SMNVEV (reference sequence). The CDR3 DNA reads TGTGCCAGCAGTTTATTATCCTTGGGGGAAAAACTGTTTTTT. Its translation: CASSLLSLGEKLFF.

The CDR3 DNA is TGTGCCAGCAGCGTAGACCCAACGGGGGGGCGTGATACGCAGTATTTT. This sequence encodes CASSVDPTGGRDTQYF. V and J are TRBV9 and TRBJ2-3; 8 bases map to TRBD2. The V segment lost 0 bases and the J segment 6 bases; nucleotides outside the gene matches: 9. The CDR3 is 16 residues long. Germline V gives CDR1 SGDLS, CDR2 YYNGEE.